This T cell receptor (beta chain) was sequenced in a study of cytomegalovirus exposure and HLA in healthy donors. Study results and limitations: Later, TCR association rates were found to vary by HLA locus, highest for DRB1 and lowest for HLA-C. Reportedly, TCR beta sequences accurately predicted HLA-A and HLA-B alleles in most subjects. In all likelihood, a cluster of highly shared sequence variants was a sequencing artifact.

As concerns this clone: What it binds is unknown. The junction departs from germline at one end; a sequencing error may be responsible.

The PCR used 60 Vbeta and 13 Jbeta primers. Only in-frame clones appear in the TCRdb table, and some are missing; sequencing was by immunoSEQ multiplex PCR. The sample has some 150,000 clones; over 75% are singletons. Those who donated were healthy bone marrow donors. The source material was PBMCs. The sequence was obtained from a man aged 35 to 55 in good health and CMV-seronegative.

For the CDR3, the DNA is TGTGCCAGCAGGCCAAGACAGGGCCCTTTCAACTTT. Its protein is CASRPRQGPFNF. V usage is TRBV5-8 and J usage is TRBJ1-6; 7 bases are a match to TRBD1. Germline CDR1 and CDR2: SGHTS and YDEGEE. The CDR3 covers 12 residues.